Listed here are 10 T cell receptor beta chains from one sample, sequenced in a study of regulatory T cells in long-lasting Graves disease. Time point reported: persistent/refractory GD, antithyroid drugs over 5 years with positive TRAb. The TCR library used RNA extracted from PBMCs. In building TCR beta libraries, iRepertoire HTBI primers were used together with Arm-PCR of CDR3 regions. TCRdb re-derived calls from the multiplex PCR reads in MiXCR, one entry per CDR3 protein. The sample lists a few hundred thousand distinct CDR3 sequences; about 23% were seen once. This specimen was peripheral blood mononuclear cells (PBMCs), taken when the disease was refractory, from a patient treated with antithyroid drugs. These receptors originate from a woman between 40 and 55 years old with Graves disease.

Worth noting for this clonotype: This may arise from a read error, as a much more abundant clone is one base away. This chain links TRBV15 with TRBJ1-5; D remains ambiguous. The length of the CDR3 is 15 residues. Germline V gene sequence: CDR1 LNHNV, CDR2 YYDKDF (reference sequence). With 0 bases removed from V and 1 base from J, the gap between germline ends came to 7 bases. The CDR3 coding sequence is TGTGCCACCAGCAGAGATGTGGGCAGCAATCAGCCCCAGCATTTT. It translates to CATSRDVGSNQPQHF.

V and J are TRBV9 and TRBJ2-5; D is perhaps TRBD2 (5 bases). Trimming pared 2 bases from V and 3 bases from J, leaving 20 bases between. The CDR3 has 17 residues. Germline V gene data show CDR1 as SGDLS and CDR2 as YYNGEE. The CDR3 loop is CASSVEGMRSPKETQYF. The CDR3 DNA is TGTGCCAGCAGCGTCGAGGGCATGAGAAGCCCTAAAGAGACCCAGTACTTC.

This clonotype was recorded at least ten times. This chain connects TRBV5-1 to TRBJ1-5; the D is unclear. Germline V gene lookup returns CDR1 SGHRS and CDR2 YFSETQ. V was cut by 7 bases and J by 4 bases, with 15 bases left in between. The CDR3 is 14 residues long. CDR3 amino acids: CASSRGATNQPQHF. The DNA of the CDR3 is TGCGCCAGCTCTCGGGGAGCGACAAATCAGCCCCAGCATTTT.

This clonotype was seen ten or more times. The rearrangement uses TRBV28 and TRBJ1-1; D is undetermined. The CDR3 consists of 14 residues. V dropped 6 bases and J dropped 3 bases, with 14 bases sitting between them. Germline V gene data show CDR1 as MDHEN and CDR2 as SYDVKM. In DNA, the CDR3 is TGTGCCAGCAGAGAGGTGGGTATGTACACTGAAGCTTTCTTT. Translating it yields CASREVGMYTEAFF.

This clonotype appeared many times. The gene calls are TRBV27 and TRBJ2-5; 9 nucleotides align to TRBD1. Looked up from germline, CDR1 is MNHEY and CDR2 is SMNVEV (reference sequence). Trimming removed 1 base from V and 4 bases from J; junction bases left unmatched: 7. The CDR3 totals 16 residues. The CDR3 loop is CASSLWRGQGGETQYF. The CDR3 DNA follows: TGTGCCAGCAGTTTATGGCGGGGACAGGGAGGAGAGACCCAGTACTTC.

The chain has TRBV6-1 and TRBJ2-7; D remains ambiguous. The J call could be wrong; TRBJ2-1 is a better fit for the DNA end. CDR1 is MNHNS and CDR2 is SASEGT in the germline V gene. The CDR3 length is 11 residues. The chain's CDR3 is CASRRTDEQFF. The CDR3 DNA sequence: TGTGCCAGCAGGAGGACGGATGAGCAGTTCTTC.

Comments on this clonotype: The junction does not match germline at one end; this may be a read error. The V gene is TRBV7-7, the J gene TRBJ2-2; D is ambiguous. CDR3 length: 14 amino acids. The germline CDR1 and CDR2 sequences are SSHAT and FNYEAQ (reference sequence). CDR3 bases: TGTGCTAGCAGCTTTGAGGCTGGCACCGGGGAGCTGTTTTTT. Residues: CASSFEAGTGELFF.

This clonotype was seen many times. The gene calls are TRBV5-1 and TRBJ2-7; D could derive from TRBD1 or TRBD2 (5 bases each). Germline V gene sequence: CDR1 SGHRS, CDR2 YFSETQ. The CDR3 is made up of 14 amino acids. V was clipped by 1 base and J by 1 base, with 9 bases between them. CDR3 bases: TGCGCCAGCAGCTTGTTGGGGGAATCCTACGAGCAGTACTTC. Translated: CASSLLGESYEQYF.

This chain connects TRBV7-3 to TRBJ2-1, with TRBD2 as a possible D gene (5 bases). This CDR3 contains 15 residues. V shed 5 bases and J shed 0 bases, with 11 bases lying between them. The germline gives CDR1 SGHTA, CDR2 FQGTGA. The CDR3: CASSPAASSYNEQFF. CDR3 coding DNA: TGTGCCAGCAGCCCAGCGGCCAGCTCCTACAATGAGCAGTTCTTC.

The rearrangement links TRBV20-1 to TRBJ1-5; D call uncertain. The length of the CDR3 is 17 residues. Germline V gives CDR1 DFQATT, CDR2 SNEGSKA (reference sequence). The ends were cut back, 3 bases at V and 0 bases at J, with 18 bases in the middle. The CDR3 sequence: CSASQTNYFYSNQPQHF. CDR3 DNA: TGCAGTGCTAGTCAGACCAACTACTTTTATAGCAATCAGCCCCAGCATTTT.